The 5 T cell receptor beta chains in this list originate from one sample, sequenced in a study of blood T cell repertoires in COVID-19. The method was immunoSEQ multiplex PCR; TCRdb's version includes in-frame clones alone and lacks a portion of them. Of under 200,000 clones listed, approximately 83% are singletons. Sample: peripheral blood. These receptors came from an elderly woman with acute or convalescent COVID-19.

The rearrangement links TRBV4-1 to TRBJ2-5; 7 bases align to TRBD1. V lost 4 bases and J lost 3; bases outside the gene matches: 11. This CDR3 spans 16 amino acids. Germline V lookup: CDR1 MGHRA, CDR2 YSYEKL. CDR3 DNA sequence: TGCGCCAGCAGCCGTAACCCCACCGGGACAGAAGAGACCCAGTACTTC. This codes for CASSRNPTGTEETQYF.

The V gene is TRBV19, the J gene TRBJ1-5; perhaps TRBD1 as D (6 bases). The CDR3 length is 14 residues. Trimming left V 8 bases short and J 6 bases short, with 17 bases between. Looked up from germline, CDR1 is LNHDA and CDR2 is SQIVND (reference sequence). The CDR3 loop reads CASVGGGGGQPQHF. For the CDR3, the DNA is TGTGCCAGTGTTGGGGGTGGGGGCGGTCAGCCCCAGCATTTT.

This chain uses TRBV5-6 with TRBJ1-6; D possibly corresponds to TRBD1 (5 bases). This CDR3 region has 18 residues. Trimming pared 0 bases from V and 7 bases from J, leaving 20 bases between. Germline V gene lookup returns CDR1 SGHDT and CDR2 YYEEEE. The CDR3 nucleotides read TGTGCCAGCAGCTTGGCCCGAAGCGGCAGGGAGGGAAATTCACCCCTCCACTTT. Its protein product is CASSLARSGREGNSPLHF.

This clone has just a few counts. The chain links TRBV27 to TRBJ1-2, with TRBD1 identical over 8 bases. Looked up from germline, CDR1 is MNHEY and CDR2 is SMNVEV (reference sequence). This CDR3 spans 16 amino acids. V lost 5 bases and J lost 3; bases outside the gene matches: 11. CDR3 nucleotide sequence: TGTGCCAGCAGTCGGGATCGGACAGGGTTTGACTATGGCTACACCTTC. Translation: CASSRDRTGFDYGYTF.

The chain recombines TRBV29-1 with TRBJ1-1, with a tentative D call TRBD1 (5 bases). Trimming took 7 bases from V and 1 from J, leaving 13 bases between them. The CDR3 has 13 residues. Germline CDR1 SQVTM, CDR2 ANQGSEA. This CDR3 is CSASDTQNTEAFF. The CDR3 region has the DNA TGCAGCGCTTCGGACACCCAGAACACTGAAGCTTTCTTT.